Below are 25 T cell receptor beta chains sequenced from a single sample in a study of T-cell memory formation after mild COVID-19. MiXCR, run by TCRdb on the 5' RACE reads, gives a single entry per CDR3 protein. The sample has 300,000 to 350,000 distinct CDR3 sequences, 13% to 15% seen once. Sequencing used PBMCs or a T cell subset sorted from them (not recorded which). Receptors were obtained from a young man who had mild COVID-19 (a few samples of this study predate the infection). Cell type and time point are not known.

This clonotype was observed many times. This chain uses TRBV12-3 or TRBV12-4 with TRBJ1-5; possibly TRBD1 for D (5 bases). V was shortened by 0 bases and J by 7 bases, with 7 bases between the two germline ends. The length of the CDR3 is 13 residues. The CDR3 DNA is TGTGCCAGCAGTTTAGCAGGGGAGCAGCCCCAGCATTTT. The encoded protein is CASSLAGEQPQHF.

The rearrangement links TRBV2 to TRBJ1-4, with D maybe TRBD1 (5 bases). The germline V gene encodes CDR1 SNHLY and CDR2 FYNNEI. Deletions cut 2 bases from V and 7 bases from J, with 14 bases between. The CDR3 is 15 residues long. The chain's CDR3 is CASSERYGGGEKLFF. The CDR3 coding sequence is TGTGCCAGCAGTGAACGGTACGGGGGTGGTGAAAAACTGTTTTTT.

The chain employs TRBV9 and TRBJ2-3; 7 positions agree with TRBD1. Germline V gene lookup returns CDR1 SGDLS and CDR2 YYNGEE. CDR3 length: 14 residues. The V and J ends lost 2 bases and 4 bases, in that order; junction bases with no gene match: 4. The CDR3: CASSVTGRPDTQYF. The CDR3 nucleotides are TGTGCCAGCAGCGTGACAGGGCGCCCAGATACGCAGTATTTT.

CDR3 region: CASSQRGYEQFF. CDR3 coding DNA: TGTGCCAGCAGCCAAAGGGGTTATGAGCAGTTCTTC. The V and J genes are TRBV3-1 and TRBJ2-1; D is perhaps TRBD1 (5 bases). The CDR3 covers 12 residues. Germline CDR1 is LGHDT and CDR2 is YNNKEL (reference sequence). The germline V and J ends were trimmed by 2 bases and 8 bases, with 7 bases remaining between them.

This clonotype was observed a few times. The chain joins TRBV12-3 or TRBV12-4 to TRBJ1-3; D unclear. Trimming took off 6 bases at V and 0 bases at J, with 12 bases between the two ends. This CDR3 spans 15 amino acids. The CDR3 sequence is CASSQNTVSGNTIYF. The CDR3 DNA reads TGTGCCAGCAGCCAGAATACAGTCTCTGGAAACACCATATATTTT.

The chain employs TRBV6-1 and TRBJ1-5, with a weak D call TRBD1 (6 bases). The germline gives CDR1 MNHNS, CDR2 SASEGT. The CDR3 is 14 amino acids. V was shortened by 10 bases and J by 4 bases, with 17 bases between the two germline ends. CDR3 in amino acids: CATTHQGSNQPQHF. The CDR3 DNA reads TGTGCCACCACCCACCAGGGGTCGAATCAGCCCCAGCATTTT.

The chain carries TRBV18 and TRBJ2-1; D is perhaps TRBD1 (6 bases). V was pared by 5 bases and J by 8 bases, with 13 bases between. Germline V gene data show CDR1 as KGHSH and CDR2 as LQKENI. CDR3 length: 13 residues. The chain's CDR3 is CASSLTGIYEQFF. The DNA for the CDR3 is TGTGCCAGCTCATTGACAGGTATCTATGAGCAGTTCTTC.

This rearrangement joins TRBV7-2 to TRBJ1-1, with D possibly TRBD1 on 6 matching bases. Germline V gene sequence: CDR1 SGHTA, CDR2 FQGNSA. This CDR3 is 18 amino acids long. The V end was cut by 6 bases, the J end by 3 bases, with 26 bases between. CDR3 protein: CASSWDPGRGGLDTEAFF. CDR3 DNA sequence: TGTGCCAGCAGTTGGGATCCCGGGAGGGGGGGCCTGGACACTGAAGCTTTCTTT.

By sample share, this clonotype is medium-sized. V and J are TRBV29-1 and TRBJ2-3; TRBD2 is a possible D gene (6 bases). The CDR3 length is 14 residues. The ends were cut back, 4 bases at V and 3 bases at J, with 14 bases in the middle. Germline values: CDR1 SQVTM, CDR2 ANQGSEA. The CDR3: CSVGISGRTDTQYF. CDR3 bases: TGCAGCGTTGGAATTAGCGGAAGGACAGATACGCAGTATTTT.

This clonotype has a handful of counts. CDR3 sequence (DNA): TGTGCCAGCAGCTTGGGGGCCGCTATGAACACTGAAGCTTTCTTT. This encodes CASSLGAAMNTEAFF. This sequence joins TRBV7-9 and TRBJ1-1, with a possible D match to TRBD1 (6 bases). CDR3 size: 15 residues. Germline V CDR1 and CDR2: SEHNR, FQNEAQ (reference sequence). Trimming shortened V by 3 bases and J by 0 bases, and 11 bases separated the two germline ends.

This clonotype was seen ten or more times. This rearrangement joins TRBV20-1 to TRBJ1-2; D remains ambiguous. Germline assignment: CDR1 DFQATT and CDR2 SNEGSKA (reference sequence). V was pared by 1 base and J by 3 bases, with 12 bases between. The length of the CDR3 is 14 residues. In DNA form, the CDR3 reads TGCAGTGCTAGAGCCGGGTTTAGTCACTATGGCTACACCTTC. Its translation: CSARAGFSHYGYTF.

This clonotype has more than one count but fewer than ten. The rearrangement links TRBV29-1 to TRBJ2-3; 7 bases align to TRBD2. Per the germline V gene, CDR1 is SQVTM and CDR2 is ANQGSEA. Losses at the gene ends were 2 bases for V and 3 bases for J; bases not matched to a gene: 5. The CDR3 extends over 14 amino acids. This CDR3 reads CSVERQGGTDTQYF. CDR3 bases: TGCAGCGTTGAACGGCAGGGAGGGACAGATACGCAGTATTTT.

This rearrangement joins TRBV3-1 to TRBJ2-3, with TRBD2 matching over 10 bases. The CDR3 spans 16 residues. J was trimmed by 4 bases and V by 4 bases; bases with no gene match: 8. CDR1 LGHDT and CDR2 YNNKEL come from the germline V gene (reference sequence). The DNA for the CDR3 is TGTGCCAGCAGCCCACTTAGCGGGGGGAGCTCAGATACGCAGTATTTT. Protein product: CASSPLSGGSSDTQYF.

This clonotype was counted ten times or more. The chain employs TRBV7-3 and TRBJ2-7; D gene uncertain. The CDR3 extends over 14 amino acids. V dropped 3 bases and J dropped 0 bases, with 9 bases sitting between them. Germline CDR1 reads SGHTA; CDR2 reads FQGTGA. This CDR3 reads CASSFARDSYEQYF. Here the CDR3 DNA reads TGTGCCAGCAGCTTCGCCAGAGACTCCTACGAGCAGTACTTC.

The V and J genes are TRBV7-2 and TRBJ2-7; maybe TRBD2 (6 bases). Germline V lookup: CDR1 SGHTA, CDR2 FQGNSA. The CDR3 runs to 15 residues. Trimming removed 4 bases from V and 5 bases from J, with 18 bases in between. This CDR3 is CASSSNSGGGDEQYV. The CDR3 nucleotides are TGTGCCAGCAGCTCAAACTCAGGCGGAGGGGACGAGCAGTACGTC.

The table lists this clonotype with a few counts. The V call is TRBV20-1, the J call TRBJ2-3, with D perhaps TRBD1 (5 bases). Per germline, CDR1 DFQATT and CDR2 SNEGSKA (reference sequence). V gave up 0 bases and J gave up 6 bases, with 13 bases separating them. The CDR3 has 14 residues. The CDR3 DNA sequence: TGCAGTGCTAGAGATGGGCAGGGTTTGGATACGCAGTATTTT. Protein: CSARDGQGLDTQYF.

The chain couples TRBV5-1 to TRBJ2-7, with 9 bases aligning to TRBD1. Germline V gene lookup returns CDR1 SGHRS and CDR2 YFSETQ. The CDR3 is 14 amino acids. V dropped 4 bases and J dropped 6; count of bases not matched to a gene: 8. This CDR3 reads CASSQGTGSGEQYF. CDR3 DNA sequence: TGCGCCAGCAGCCAAGGGACAGGGTCGGGCGAGCAGTACTTC.

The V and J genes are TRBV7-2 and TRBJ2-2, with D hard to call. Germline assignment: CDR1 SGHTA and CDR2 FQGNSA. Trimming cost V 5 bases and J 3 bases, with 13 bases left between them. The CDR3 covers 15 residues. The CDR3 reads CASSPSLGDTGELFF. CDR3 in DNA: TGTGCCAGCAGCCCGAGCCTTGGGGACACCGGGGAGCTGTTTTTT.

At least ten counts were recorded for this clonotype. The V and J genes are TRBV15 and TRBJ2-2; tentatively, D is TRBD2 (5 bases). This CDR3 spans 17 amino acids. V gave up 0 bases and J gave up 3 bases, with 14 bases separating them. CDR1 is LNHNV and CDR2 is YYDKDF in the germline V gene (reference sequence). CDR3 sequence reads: CATSRDGSTLYTGELFF. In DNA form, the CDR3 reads TGTGCCACCAGCAGAGATGGGAGCACGTTGTACACCGGGGAGCTGTTTTTT.

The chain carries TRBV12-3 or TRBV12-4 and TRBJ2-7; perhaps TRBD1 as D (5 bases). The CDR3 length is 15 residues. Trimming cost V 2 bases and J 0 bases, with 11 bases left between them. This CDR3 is CASSLTGSLSYEQYF. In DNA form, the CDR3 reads TGTGCCAGCAGTTTAACAGGCTCCCTCTCCTACGAGCAGTACTTC.

CDR3 DNA sequence: TGTGCCAGCAGCTCGGACAGTTTCAACACTGAAGCTTTCTTT. Amino acid sequence: CASSSDSFNTEAFF. The J gene is TRBJ1-1, the V gene TRBV7-2, with D perhaps matching TRBD1 (6 bases). Germline CDR1 and CDR2: SGHTA and FQGNSA. V was trimmed by 4 bases and J by 2 bases, leaving 11 bases between them. The CDR3 length is 14 residues.

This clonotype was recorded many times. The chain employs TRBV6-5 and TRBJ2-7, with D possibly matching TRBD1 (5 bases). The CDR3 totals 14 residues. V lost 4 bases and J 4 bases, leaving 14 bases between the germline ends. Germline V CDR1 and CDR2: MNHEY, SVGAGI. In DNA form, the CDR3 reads TGTGCCAGCAGTTTCGCCAGGGTAGGGTACGAGCAGTACGTC. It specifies CASSFARVGYEQYV.

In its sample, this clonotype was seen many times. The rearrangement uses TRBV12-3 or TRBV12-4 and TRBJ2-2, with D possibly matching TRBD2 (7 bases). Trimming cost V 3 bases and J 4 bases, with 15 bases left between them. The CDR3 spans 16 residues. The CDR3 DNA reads TGTGCCAGCAGTTTGGATTCGGGGGGCCCCACCGGGGAGCTGTTTTTT. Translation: CASSLDSGGPTGELFF.

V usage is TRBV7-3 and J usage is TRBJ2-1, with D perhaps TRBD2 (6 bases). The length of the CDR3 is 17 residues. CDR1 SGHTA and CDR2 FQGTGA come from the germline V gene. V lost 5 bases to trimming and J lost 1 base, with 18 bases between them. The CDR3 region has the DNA TGTGCCAGCAGCCCCCAACCGACTAGTTGGTCCTACAATGAGCAGTTCTTC. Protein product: CASSPQPTSWSYNEQFF.

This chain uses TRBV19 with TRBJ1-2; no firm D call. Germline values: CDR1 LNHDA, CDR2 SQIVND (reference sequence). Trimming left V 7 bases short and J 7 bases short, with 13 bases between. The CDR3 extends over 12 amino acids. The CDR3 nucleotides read TGTGCCAGTAACGAGAGGGCGAGTGGCTACACCTTC. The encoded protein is CASNERASGYTF.